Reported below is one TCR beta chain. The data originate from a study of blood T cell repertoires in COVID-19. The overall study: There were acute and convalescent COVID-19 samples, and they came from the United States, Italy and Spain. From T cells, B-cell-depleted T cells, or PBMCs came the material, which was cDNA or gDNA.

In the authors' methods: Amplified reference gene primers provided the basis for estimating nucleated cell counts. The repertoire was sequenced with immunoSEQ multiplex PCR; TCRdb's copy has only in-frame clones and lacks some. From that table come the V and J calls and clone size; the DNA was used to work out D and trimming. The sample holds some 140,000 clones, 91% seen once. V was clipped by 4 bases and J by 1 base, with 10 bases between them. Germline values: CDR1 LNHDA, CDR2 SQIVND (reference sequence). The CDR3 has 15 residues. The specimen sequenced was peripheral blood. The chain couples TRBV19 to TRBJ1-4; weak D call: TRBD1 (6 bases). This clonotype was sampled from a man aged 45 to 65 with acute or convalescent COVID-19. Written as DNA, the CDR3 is TGTGCCAGTAGTAAGGGGGTTCGAACTAATGAAAAACTGTTTTTT. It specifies CASSKGVRTNEKLFF.